Below, 15 T cell receptor beta chains from the same sample are listed, as sequenced in a study of cytomegalovirus exposure and HLA in healthy donors. This PCR relied on a set of 60 Vbeta primers and 13 Jbeta primers. TCRdb's table, derived via immunoSEQ multiplex PCR, lists solely in-frame clones and lacks some. The sample includes approximately 190,000 clones, about 13% of them seen just once. The sequenced sample consisted of PBMCs. The source is a man aged 45-65 years in good health and CMV-seropositive.

The V call is TRBV5-4, the J call TRBJ1-2, with a weak D call TRBD1 (6 bases). V lost 0 bases and J 4 bases, leaving 7 bases between the germline ends. CDR3 length: 13 amino acids. Germline V lookup: CDR1 SGHNT, CDR2 YYREEE (reference sequence). The CDR3 protein is CASSLEQGYGYTF. In DNA form, the CDR3 reads TGTGCCAGCAGCTTGGAACAGGGCTATGGCTACACCTTC. The whole variable domain, remainder taken from reference TRBV5-4 and TRBJ1-2, is ETGVTQSPTHLIKTRGQQVTLRCSSQSGHNTVSWYQQALGQGPQFIFQYYREEENGRGNFPPRFSGLQFPNYSSELNVNALELDDSALYLCASSLEQGYGYTFGSGTRLTVV.

In the case of this clone: The same CDR3 also results from other DNA sequences found in this sample. The V call is TRBV5-1, the J call TRBJ1-2, with D perhaps matching TRBD1 (5 bases). V was cut by 1 base and J by 7 bases, with 11 bases left in between. Germline-derived CDR1 and CDR2 are SGHRS and YFSETQ. The CDR3 is 13 amino acids. In nucleotides, the CDR3 is TGCGCCAGCAGCTTGACGGGGGTGAGTGGCTACACCTTC. Translating gives CASSLTGVSGYTF.

This chain joins TRBV5-1 and TRBJ2-5; 12 positions agree with TRBD1. Unmatched junction bases numbered 9, after V lost 7 bases and J lost 5 bases. Germline lookup yields CDR1 SGHRS and CDR2 YFSETQ. This CDR3 region has 15 residues. The CDR3 region has the DNA TGCGCCAGCGGAGGGACAGGGGGCTCCCGGGAGACCCAGTACTTC. It encodes CASGGTGGSRETQYF.

The V and J genes are TRBV5-1 and TRBJ1-4, with D possibly being TRBD1 (6 bases). CDR3 size: 14 residues. The V end was cut by 4 bases, the J end by 7 bases, with 14 bases between. CDR1 is SGHRS, CDR2 YFSETQ, per germline. This chain's CDR3 is CASSPGTSIEKLFF. In DNA, the CDR3 is TGCGCCAGCAGCCCCGGGACATCTATTGAAAAACTGTTTTTT.

This clone was observed a handful of times. This sequence joins TRBV6-6 and TRBJ2-2; 10 nucleotides agree with TRBD1. Trimming removed 6 bases from V and 4 bases from J; junction bases left unmatched: 8. This CDR3 spans 16 amino acids. The germline V gene has CDR1 MNHNY and CDR2 SVGAGI (reference sequence). The CDR3 coding sequence is TGTGCCAGCAGCTCTCGACAGGGGGCGGCCACCGGGGAGCTGTTTTTT. It is translated as CASSSRQGAATGELFF.

The V gene is TRBV6-1, the J gene TRBJ2-5, with TRBD2 matching 13 bases. V lost 4 bases to trimming and J lost 4 bases; unmatched junction nucleotides: 9. Germline V gene lookup returns CDR1 MNHNS and CDR2 SASEGT. The CDR3 loop spans 17 amino acids. The CDR3 region is CASSVTSGGALGETQYF. The CDR3 coding sequence is TGTGCCAGCAGTGTCACTAGCGGGGGGGCCCTTGGAGAGACCCAGTACTTC.

V is TRBV28 and J is TRBJ1-2; TRBD1 aligns across 7 bases. This CDR3 comprises 14 residues. After removal of 5 bases from V and 4 bases from J, the junction contained 7 bases not matched to a gene. The germline V gene encodes CDR1 MDHEN and CDR2 SYDVKM. The CDR3 spells CASSPWDSGYGYTF. The CDR3 DNA reads as TGTGCCAGCAGTCCTTGGGACAGCGGCTATGGCTACACCTTC.

This clone was found a few times. The CDR3 protein is CASSHRALNTGELFF. In DNA form, the CDR3 reads TGTGCCAGCAGCCACAGAGCTCTTAACACCGGGGAGCTGTTTTTT. The gene calls are TRBV11-3 and TRBJ2-2; D not certain. V lost 5 bases and J lost 2, with 12 bases in between. The CDR3 is made up of 15 amino acids. Per the germline V gene, CDR1 is SGHNT and CDR2 is YENEEA.

The V and J genes are TRBV27 and TRBJ2-1; 9 bases align to TRBD1. The ends lost 4 bases at V and 6 bases at J; junction bases unmatched: 7. Germline V gene data show CDR1 as MNHEY and CDR2 as SMNVEV (reference sequence). There are 15 residues in the CDR3. This CDR3 reads CASSSAGQGSNEQFF. CDR3 nucleotide sequence: TGTGCCAGCAGTTCCGCGGGACAGGGTTCCAATGAGCAGTTCTTC.

This clone was counted a few times. Mismatch with germline at one junction end may stem from a read error. The genes are TRBV30 and TRBJ2-7; 8 bases align to TRBD1. CDR1 is GTSNPN, CDR2 SVGIG, per germline (reference sequence). This CDR3 comprises 12 residues. CDR3 sequence (DNA): TGTGCCTGGAGCCCATCGGACAGGGTAACGAACTTC. This codes for CAWSPSDRVTNF.

This sequence joins TRBV7-2 and TRBJ1-1, with D hard to call. CDR1 and CDR2 (germline): SGHTA, FQGNSA. The CDR3 spans 16 residues. V was shortened by 4 bases and J by 1 base, with 16 bases between the two germline ends. The CDR3 region is CASSYARRLANTEAFF. CDR3 DNA sequence: TGTGCCAGCAGCTACGCCAGGCGTCTGGCGAACACTGAAGCTTTCTTT.

The rearrangement joins TRBV19 to TRBJ2-3, with D maybe TRBD1 (5 bases). CDR1 is LNHDA and CDR2 is SQIVND in the germline V gene (reference sequence). V was clipped by 5 bases and J by 1 base, with 7 bases between them. CDR3 size: 13 residues. The CDR3 sequence is CASSSRGTDTQYF. The CDR3 region has the DNA TGTGCCAGTAGTTCCAGGGGCACAGATACGCAGTATTTT.

This clone appeared a few times. This chain connects TRBV28 to TRBJ1-2; 8 bases are shared with TRBD1. Per the germline V gene, CDR1 is MDHEN and CDR2 is SYDVKM. J gave up 5 bases and V 6 bases, and 5 bases lay outside the gene matches. The length of the CDR3 is 13 residues. The CDR3 coding sequence is TGTGCCAGCAGCCGGGACAGGCTTTATGGCTACACCTTC. It yields the protein CASSRDRLYGYTF.

This clone was counted only a few times. In DNA form, the CDR3 reads TGTGCCAGCAGTTACGGACAGGCGAATTACGAGCAGTACTTC. Its translation is CASSYGQANYEQYF. The rearrangement links TRBV6-6 to TRBJ2-7, with 7 bases aligning to TRBD1. The V gene end was trimmed by 2 bases and the J gene end by 4 bases; junction bases not matched to a gene: 5. Germline CDR1 and CDR2: MNHNY and SVGAGI (reference sequence). The CDR3 runs to 14 residues.

CDR3 DNA sequence: TGCGCCAGCAGCCCCCGAGGAAGGGGACAGGTAACCGGGGAGCTGTTTTTT. Protein: CASSPRGRGQVTGELFF. V and J are TRBV4-1 and TRBJ2-2; 8 positions agree with TRBD1. This CDR3 spans 17 amino acids. The V gene end was trimmed by 4 bases and the J gene end by 5 bases; junction bases not matched to a gene: 12. CDR1 and CDR2 from the germline V gene are MGHRA and YSYEKL.